A single sample gave rise to the 13 T cell receptor beta chains below, sequenced in a study of identical twins. Via MiXCR, TCRdb re-called the 5' RACE reads, giving one row per CDR3 protein. The table shows a few hundred thousand distinct CDR3 sequences, with roughly an eighth occurring only once. The data also belong to a second study, concerning yellow fever vaccine responses in identical twins.

Source material: CD8+ T cells sorted from blood. The receptor source for this set is a woman aged 18 to 35 in good health.

This clonotype was detected only once. The chain links TRBV7-9 to TRBJ2-7, with D perhaps matching TRBD1 (6 bases). The CDR3 runs to 14 residues. With 5 bases removed from V and 2 bases from J, the gap between germline ends came to 13 bases. Germline-derived CDR1 and CDR2 are SEHNR and FQNEAQ (reference sequence). In nucleotides, the CDR3 is TGTGCCAGCAGCGGACCGGGACAAACCTACGAGCAGTACGTC. This sequence encodes CASSGPGQTYEQYV.

The chain couples TRBV24-1 to TRBJ2-2, with 7 bases identical to TRBD1. CDR1 is KGHDR, CDR2 SFDVKD, per germline. V lost 9 bases, J lost 7 bases, and 13 bases stayed unmatched. This CDR3 spans 15 amino acids. The DNA for the CDR3 is TGTGCCACCGGAGGTGGAGCAGGGGGTGTCGGGGAGCTGTTTTTT. It codes for CATGGGAGGVGELFF.

This clonotype was observed a few times. V usage is TRBV10-3 and J usage is TRBJ2-1, with D unresolved. The CDR3 is 11 residues long. Germline values: CDR1 ENHRY, CDR2 SYGVKD. V was cut by 2 bases and J by 8 bases, with 4 bases left in between. CDR3 bases: TGTGCCATCAGTGAGAGGGATGAGCAGTTCTTC. Translating gives CAISERDEQFF.

The chain links TRBV4-2 to TRBJ2-7, with D possibly being TRBD2 (6 bases). Germline-derived CDR1 and CDR2 are LGHNA and YNFKEQ. Trimming stripped 0 bases from V and 3 bases from J, with 12 bases between. This CDR3 contains 15 residues. CDR3 in DNA: TGTGCCAGCAGCCAAGATCAAACTAGCTACTACGAGCAGTACTTC. It codes for CASSQDQTSYYEQYF.

The rearrangement joins TRBV2 to TRBJ2-7; tentatively, D is TRBD2 (6 bases). Germline V gene lookup returns CDR1 SNHLY and CDR2 FYNNEI. The CDR3 has 14 amino acids. V shed 6 bases and J shed 0 bases, with 12 bases lying between them. This CDR3 reads CASSDRLVSYEQYF. As DNA, the CDR3 is TGTGCCAGCAGCGACAGACTAGTCTCCTACGAGCAGTACTTC. The complete variable domain, with remaining parts taken from reference TRBV2 and TRBJ2-7, reads EPEVTQTPSHQVTQMGQEVILRCVPISNHLYFYWYRQILGQKVEFLVSFYNNEISEKSEIFDDQFSVERPDGSNFTLKIRSTKLEDSAMYFCASSDRLVSYEQYFGPGTRLTVT.

This clonotype was counted between two and nine times. V is TRBV7-9 and J is TRBJ1-1, with a possible D match to TRBD1 (5 bases). Germline lookup yields CDR1 SEHNR and CDR2 FQNEAQ (reference sequence). V was clipped by 1 base and J by 8 bases, with 14 bases between them. The CDR3 has 14 amino acids. In nucleotides, the CDR3 is TGTGCCAGCAGCTTAGACCCCGGGACCGTAGAAGCTTTCTTT. Its translation is CASSLDPGTVEAFF.

This chain links TRBV7-8 with TRBJ2-7, with 10 bases identical to TRBD1. CDR3 size: 17 residues. The trim removed 0 bases at V and 4 bases at J, leaving 9 bases unmatched. Germline CDR1 and CDR2: SGHVS and FQNEAQ. This chain's CDR3 is CASSLALAGQGWYEQYF. CDR3 DNA sequence: TGTGCCAGCAGCTTAGCATTGGCGGGACAGGGGTGGTACGAGCAGTACTTC.

The chain recombines TRBV4-1 with TRBJ2-7; 7 bases align to TRBD2. CDR3 length: 16 residues. Germline V gene data show CDR1 as MGHRA and CDR2 as YSYEKL. J gave up 2 bases and V 1 base, and 8 bases lay outside the gene matches. CDR3 protein: CASSQASGNQPYEQYF. DNA of the CDR3: TGCGCCAGCAGCCAAGCGAGCGGGAATCAACCCTACGAGCAGTACTTC.

This clonotype has only a few counts. The chain recombines TRBV25-1 with TRBJ2-1; 7 positions match TRBD2. Trimming took 3 bases from V and 2 from J; bases not matched to a gene: 7. This CDR3 is built from 16 residues. The germline CDR1 and CDR2 sequences are MGHDK and SYGVNS. The CDR3 DNA is TGTGCCAGCAGTGAGGAGGCGGGAGTTCCCTACAATGAGCAGTTCTTC. Protein product: CASSEEAGVPYNEQFF.

This clonotype was counted only a few times. The rearrangement links TRBV9 to TRBJ1-5; D possibly corresponds to TRBD1 (5 bases). The CDR3 is made up of 18 amino acids. The germline CDR1 and CDR2 sequences are SGDLS and YYNGEE. The ends were cut back, 0 bases at V and 0 bases at J, with 16 bases in the middle. In DNA, the CDR3 is TGTGCCAGCAGCGTAGGTTTAAGGGGATGCTATAGCAATCAGCCCCAGCATTTT. Translating gives CASSVGLRGCYSNQPQHF. The full variable domain, completed using reference TRBV9 and TRBJ1-5, is DSGVTQTPKHLITATGQRVTLRCSPRSGDLSVYWYQQSLDQGLQFLIQYYNGEERAKGNILERFSAQQFPDLHSELNLSSLELGDSALYFCASSVGLRGCYSNQPQHFGDGTRLSIL.

The genes are TRBV3-1 and TRBJ2-5; 7 bases agree with TRBD2. The CDR3 is 19 residues long. J was trimmed by 0 bases and V by 0 bases; bases with no gene match: 13. Germline V CDR1 and CDR2: LGHDT, YNNKEL (reference sequence). The CDR3 region has the DNA TGTGCCAGCAGCCAAGATCGGGAGGTTGCGGAGTCGTACCAAGAGACCCAGTACTTC. Its protein product is CASSQDREVAESYQETQYF.

The table lists this clonotype with many counts. V gene TRBV5-6 combines with J gene TRBJ2-1; a weak D match, TRBD2 (5 bases). Germline CDR1 is SGHDT and CDR2 is YYEEEE. Trimming left V 0 bases short and J 12 bases short, with 16 bases between. CDR3 length: 14 amino acids. The CDR3, as DNA: TGTGCCAGCAGCTTGGAAGGGAGCGCGGTAAGGCAGTTCTTC. It encodes CASSLEGSAVRQFF.

The chain joins TRBV2 to TRBJ2-4, with D maybe TRBD2 (6 bases). Germline V gene lookup returns CDR1 SNHLY and CDR2 FYNNEI. The V end lost 10 bases, the J end lost 6 bases, and 10 bases lay between the germline ends. The CDR3 consists of 11 residues. The CDR3 bases are TGTGCCATAACAGCGGGAAACATTCAGTACTTC. Protein product: CAITAGNIQYF.